The clone carrying this T cell receptor beta chain was seen a single time. The data are from a study of Graves' ophthalmopathy and Graves' hyperthyroidism. As the template, RNA transcripts were used to amplify TCR beta CDR3 regions. After a first-round RT-PCR with HTBI primers, a second-round multiplex PCR was run. TCRdb processed the multiplex PCR reads anew with MiXCR; each CDR3 protein has one entry. The table records approximately 700,000 distinct CDR3 sequences, approximately 39% of them present only once. V shed 3 bases and J shed 5 bases, with 14 bases lying between them. Per germline, CDR1 SNHLY and CDR2 FYNNEI. The CDR3 totals 15 residues.

The sample was peripheral blood. The chain carries TRBV2 and TRBJ1-5, with D perhaps matching TRBD1 (5 bases). The clonotype originates from an adult man with Graves' ophthalmopathy. CDR3 bases: TGTGCCAGCAGTGATGGGCAGGGCGACTATCAGCCCCAGCATTTT. Residues: CASSDGQGDYQPQHF. Together with reference TRBV2 and TRBJ1-5, the CDR3 gives the full variable domain: EPEVTQTPSHQVTQMGQEVILRCVPISNHLYFYWYRQILGQKVEFLVSFYNNEISEKSEIFDDQFSVERPDGSNFTLKIRSTKLEDSAMYFCASSDGQGDYQPQHFGDGTRLSIL.